The 24 T cell receptor beta chains presented below share a single source sample, sequenced in a study of cytomegalovirus exposure and HLA in healthy donors. Method: immunoSEQ multiplex PCR; TCRdb's copy keeps in-frame clones and lacks some. This table holds approximately 200,000 clones, about 81% found once. The sequenced sample consisted of PBMCs. The origin of the receptors is a woman aged 25 to 45 in good health and CMV-seronegative.

This chain uses TRBV28 with TRBJ1-5, with D possibly matching TRBD1 (6 bases). This CDR3 is built from 16 residues. Trimming removed 8 bases at V and 0 bases at J, with 17 bases between. The V gene's germline CDR1 is MDHEN and CDR2 SYDVKM. In DNA form, the CDR3 reads TGTGCCAGCTTAACAGGGAGCCTTTATAGCAATCAGCCCCAGCATTTT. This encodes CASLTGSLYSNQPQHF.

This clone was counted only a few times. The chain combines TRBV14 with TRBJ2-3; 11 positions agree with TRBD2. The CDR3 loop spans 15 amino acids. V dropped 4 bases and J dropped 0; count of bases not matched to a gene: 0. CDR1 SGHDN and CDR2 FVKESK come from the germline V gene. The DNA of the CDR3 is TGTGCCAGCAGCCCTAGCGGGAGGAGCACAGATACGCAGTATTTT. As protein: CASSPSGRSTDTQYF.

This chain connects TRBV28 to TRBJ1-6, with TRBD1 matching 9 bases. V trimming: 10 bases; J trimming: 7 bases; junction bases outside the gene matches: 8. There are 14 residues in the CDR3. Per the germline V gene, CDR1 is MDHEN and CDR2 is SYDVKM. CDR3 sequence (DNA): TGTGCCACTCCGGGACAGGGTGAAAATTCACCCCTCCACTTT. It encodes CATPGQGENSPLHF.

V gene TRBV5-1 combines with J gene TRBJ2-7, with D hard to call. The CDR3 consists of 12 residues. CDR1 SGHRS and CDR2 YFSETQ come from the germline V gene. V was trimmed by 1 base and J by 9 bases, leaving 11 bases between them. The CDR3 nucleotides are TGCGCCAGCAGCTTGACGCTTACTGTGCAGTACTTC. Translated: CASSLTLTVQYF.

This clone showed up just a few times. The chain joins TRBV9 to TRBJ2-5; TRBD2 matches 8 bases. Germline V lookup: CDR1 SGDLS, CDR2 YYNGEE. Trimming removed 0 bases from V and 4 bases from J; junction bases left unmatched: 5. This CDR3 is built from 15 residues. CDR3 sequence reads: CASSVAGGLTETQYF. CDR3 coding DNA: TGTGCCAGCAGCGTAGCGGGGGGGCTCACAGAGACCCAGTACTTC.

This clone came up once. The V call is TRBV18, the J call TRBJ2-3; D ambiguous. Trimming removed 0 bases at V and 2 bases at J, with 6 bases between. Germline CDR1 KGHSH, CDR2 LQKENI. The CDR3 is 14 amino acids. DNA of the CDR3: TGTGCCAGCTCACCACCTTTAATCACAGATACGCAGTATTTT. Its protein product is CASSPPLITDTQYF.

This chain uses TRBV6-5 with TRBJ2-4; 9 bases are shared with TRBD1. The length of the CDR3 is 13 residues. V shed 6 bases and J 7 bases; nucleotides not matched to a gene: 4. Germline V gives CDR1 MNHEY, CDR2 SVGAGI. CDR3 protein: CASSRTGVNIQYF. CDR3 DNA sequence: TGTGCCAGCAGCCGGACAGGGGTGAACATTCAGTACTTC.

This chain joins TRBV19 and TRBJ1-6; the D is unclear. Germline V gene lookup returns CDR1 LNHDA and CDR2 SQIVND (reference sequence). The V and J ends lost 4 bases and 4 bases respectively, with 8 bases between them. The CDR3 has 14 residues. CDR3 in DNA: TGTGCCAGTAGTACGGTCGGTTATAATTCACCCCTCCACTTT. It translates to CASSTVGYNSPLHF. The whole variable domain, remainder taken from reference TRBV19 and TRBJ1-6, is DGGITQSPKYLFRKEGQNVTLSCEQNLNHDAMYWYRQDPGQGLRLIYYSQIVNDFQKGDIAEGYSVSREKKESFPLTVTSAQKNPTAFYLCASSTVGYNSPLHFGNGTRLTVT.

The genes are TRBV4-1 and TRBJ1-2, with D hard to call. CDR1 and CDR2 (germline): MGHRA, YSYEKL. Trimming stripped 0 bases from V and 7 bases from J, with 15 bases between. The CDR3 has 15 residues. The CDR3 loop is CASSQDVSVPSGYTF. CDR3 DNA: TGCGCCAGCAGCCAAGATGTTTCAGTCCCCTCTGGCTACACCTTC.

This clone was detected a few times. The chain recombines TRBV11-3 with TRBJ2-5, with 10 bases matching TRBD1. V was pared by 0 bases and J by 7 bases, with 11 bases of the junction left unmatched. The V gene's germline CDR1 is SGHNT and CDR2 YENEEA. The CDR3 sequence is 17 residues long. CDR3 coding DNA: TGTGCCAGCAGCTTAGAGGCCGGGACAGGGGTGTTATCGACCCAGTACTTC. Protein sequence: CASSLEAGTGVLSTQYF.

The V call is TRBV2, the J call TRBJ2-6, with unresolved D. The CDR3 is 12 amino acids. Trimming cost V 10 bases and J 2 bases, with 6 bases left between them. Germline assignment: CDR1 SNHLY and CDR2 FYNNEI. CDR3 coding DNA: TGTGCCACCCTCCCTGGGGCCAACGTCCTGACTTTC. Its protein is CATLPGANVLTF.

V gene TRBV13 combines with J gene TRBJ2-1; 7 nucleotides align to TRBD2. The CDR3 covers 14 residues. Per germline, CDR1 PRHDT and CDR2 FYEKMQ (reference sequence). Trimming removed 5 bases from V and 4 bases from J; junction bases left unmatched: 5. CDR3 in DNA: TGTGCCAGCAGCGTACACGGGGGGTACAATGAGCAGTTCTTC. Translation: CASSVHGGYNEQFF.

V and J are TRBV15 and TRBJ1-3, with 8 bases matching TRBD1. The CDR3 runs 15 residues. Germline V CDR1 and CDR2: LNHNV, YYDKDF (reference sequence). Trimming at V came to 2 bases and at J to 3 bases, leaving 3 bases not matched to a gene. CDR3 in DNA: TGTGCCACCAGCAGAATACAGGGGGTTGGAAACACCATATATTTT. It translates to CATSRIQGVGNTIYF. The variable domain in full, completed from reference TRBV15 and TRBJ1-3, reads DAMVIQNPRYQVTQFGKPVTLSCSQTLNHNVMYWYQQKSSQAPKLLFHYYDKDFNNEADTPDNFQSRRPNTSFCFLDIRSPGLGDTAMYLCATSRIQGVGNTIYFGEGSWLTVV.

This chain uses TRBV6-5 with TRBJ1-2, with 9 nucleotides matching TRBD1. This CDR3 comprises 15 residues. From germline, CDR1 is MNHEY and CDR2 SVGAGI. J was trimmed by 4 bases and V by 5 bases; bases with no gene match: 8. The CDR3 sequence is CASSTQDRGFYGYTF. CDR3 DNA sequence: TGTGCCAGCAGTACCCAGGACAGGGGCTTCTATGGCTACACCTTC.

The V and J genes are TRBV6-5 and TRBJ2-4, with 7 nucleotides matching TRBD1. Germline values: CDR1 MNHEY, CDR2 SVGAGI. The V segment lost 5 bases and the J segment 4 bases; nucleotides outside the gene matches: 5. The CDR3 sequence is 14 residues long. CDR3 in amino acids: CASSRQGTKNIQYF. Here the CDR3 DNA reads TGTGCCAGCAGTAGACAGGGCACAAAAAACATTCAGTACTTC.

The DNA for the CDR3 is TGTGCCAGCAGTGACCAGGGGACAGGGAGGTCGAACACTGAAGCTTTCTTT. This codes for CASSDQGTGRSNTEAFF. V and J are TRBV6-1 and TRBJ1-1, with TRBD1 identical over 9 bases. The CDR3 is 17 residues long. Germline assignment: CDR1 MNHNS and CDR2 SASEGT. Trimming at V came to 3 bases and at J to 1 base, leaving 9 bases not matched to a gene.

The chain links TRBV30 to TRBJ1-5; D uncertain. The CDR3 is 13 residues long. Germline CDR1 is GTSNPN and CDR2 is SVGIG (reference sequence). V was shortened by 1 base and J by 3 bases, with 7 bases between the two germline ends. The CDR3: CAWSAGPNQPQHF. The CDR3 DNA sequence: TGTGCCTGGAGTGCGGGTCCCAATCAGCCCCAGCATTTT.

The chain links TRBV19 to TRBJ1-2; 9 positions match TRBD1. Losses at the gene ends were 6 bases for V and 4 bases for J; bases not matched to a gene: 9. CDR3 length: 15 amino acids. Per the germline V gene, CDR1 is LNHDA and CDR2 is SQIVND (reference sequence). CDR3 DNA sequence: TGTGCCAGTAGACCGACAGGGGGAAGAGGCTATGGCTACACCTTC. Amino acid sequence: CASRPTGGRGYGYTF.

V and J are TRBV10-3 and TRBJ2-3; 9 positions match TRBD1. The CDR3 has 15 residues. After removal of 6 bases from V and 3 bases from J, the junction contained 7 bases not matched to a gene. Germline V lookup: CDR1 ENHRY, CDR2 SYGVKD. Written as DNA, the CDR3 is TGTGCCATCAGCCAACAGGGGGCGAGGACAGATACGCAGTATTTT. This encodes CAISQQGARTDTQYF.

The chain has TRBV7-9 and TRBJ1-1; possible D gene TRBD1, 5 bases. The CDR3 length is 13 residues. With 4 bases removed from V and 6 bases from J, the gap between germline ends came to 12 bases. The germline CDR1 and CDR2 sequences are SEHNR and FQNEAQ (reference sequence). CDR3: CASSSVRGAEAFF. CDR3 DNA: TGTGCCAGCAGCTCTGTTCGGGGGGCTGAAGCTTTCTTT.

In its sample, this clone was seen a few times. The gene calls are TRBV28 and TRBJ2-1; 12 bases match TRBD2. V gave up 6 bases and J gave up 0 bases; unmatched junction bases: 6. The CDR3 is 17 amino acids. Germline V lookup: CDR1 MDHEN, CDR2 SYDVKM. The CDR3 DNA reads as TGTGCCAGCAGCGAGACTAGCGGGGGAATCTCCTACAATGAGCAGTTCTTC. This encodes CASSETSGGISYNEQFF.

This chain links TRBV5-1 with TRBJ2-3; tentatively, D is TRBD2 (5 bases). The germline V and J ends were trimmed by 4 bases and 1 base, with 16 bases remaining between them. The CDR3 runs 16 residues. CDR1 and CDR2 from the germline V gene are SGHRS and YFSETQ. The CDR3 nucleotides are TGCGCCAGCAGCCCCAGGACTGACGGCCGCACAGATACGCAGTATTTT. This gives the protein CASSPRTDGRTDTQYF.

Concerning this clone itself: At the DNA level, this CDR3 is encoded by other sequences in the same sample as well. This sequence joins TRBV18 and TRBJ2-2, with D maybe TRBD1 (6 bases). Germline lookup yields CDR1 KGHSH and CDR2 LQKENI. The CDR3 is made up of 14 amino acids. Trimming cost V 6 bases and J 1 base, with 9 bases left between them. In DNA, the CDR3 is TGTGCCAGCTCGCCGGACAGGAACACCGGGGAGCTGTTTTTT. Its translation is CASSPDRNTGELFF.

The chain has TRBV10-2 and TRBJ1-2, with 7 bases identical to TRBD1. Germline V gene sequence: CDR1 WSHSY, CDR2 SAAADI. This CDR3 has 14 amino acids. V was clipped by 2 bases and J by 4 bases; unmatched bases: 4. Here the CDR3 DNA reads TGCGCCAGCAGTGAGGCAGGGGGAACCTATGGCTACACCTTC. Its translation: CASSEAGGTYGYTF.